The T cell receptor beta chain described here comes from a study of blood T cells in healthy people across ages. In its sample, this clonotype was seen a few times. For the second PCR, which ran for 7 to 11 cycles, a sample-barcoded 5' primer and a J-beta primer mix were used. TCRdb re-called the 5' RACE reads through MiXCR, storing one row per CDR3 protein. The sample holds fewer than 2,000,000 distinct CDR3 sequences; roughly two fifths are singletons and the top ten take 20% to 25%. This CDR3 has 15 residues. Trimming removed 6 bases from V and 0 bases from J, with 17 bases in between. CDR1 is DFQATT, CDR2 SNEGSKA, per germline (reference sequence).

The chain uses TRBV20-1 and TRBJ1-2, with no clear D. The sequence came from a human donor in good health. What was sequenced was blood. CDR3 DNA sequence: TGCAGTGCCAAGCCACCAGGCCCAGCTAACTATGGCTACACCTTC. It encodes CSAKPPGPANYGYTF.